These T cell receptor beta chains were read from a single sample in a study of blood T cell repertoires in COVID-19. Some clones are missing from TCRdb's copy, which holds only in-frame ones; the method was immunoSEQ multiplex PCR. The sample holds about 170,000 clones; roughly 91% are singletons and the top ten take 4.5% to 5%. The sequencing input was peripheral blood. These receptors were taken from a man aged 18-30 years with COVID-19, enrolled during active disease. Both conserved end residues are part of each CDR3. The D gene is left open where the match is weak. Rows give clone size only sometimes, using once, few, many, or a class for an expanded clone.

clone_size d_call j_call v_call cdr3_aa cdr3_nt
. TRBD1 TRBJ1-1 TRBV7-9 CASSSAGGSTEAFF TGTGCCAGCAGCTCGGCAGGGGGGAGCACTGAAGCTTTCTTT
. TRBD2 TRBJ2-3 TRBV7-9 CASSQTSGSLADTQYF TGTGCCAGCAGCCAGACTAGCGGGAGTCTCGCAGATACGCAGTATTTT
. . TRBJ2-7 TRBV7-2 CASTKTGRNEQYF TGTGCCAGCACTAAGACAGGGAGGAACGAGCAGTACTTC
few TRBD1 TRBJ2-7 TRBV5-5 CASSLGSGQSAEQYF TGTGCCAGCAGCTTGGGCTCGGGACAGAGTGCGGAGCAGTACTTC
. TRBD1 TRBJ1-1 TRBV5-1 CASSLYTGATEAFF TGCGCCAGCAGCTTGTATACAGGGGCCACTGAAGCTTTCTTT
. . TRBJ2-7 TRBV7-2 CASSLDRVSYEQYF TGTGCCAGCAGCTTAGACCGGGTCTCCTACGAGCAGTACTTC
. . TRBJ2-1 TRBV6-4 CASSDSPAPLASRPHEQFF TGTGCCAGCAGTGACTCGCCCGCACCACTAGCCTCGAGGCCCCATGAGCAGTTCTTC
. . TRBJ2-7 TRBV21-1 CASSGNRGPGDYEQYF TGTGCCAGCAGCGGAAACAGGGGCCCGGGGGACTACGAGCAGTACTTC
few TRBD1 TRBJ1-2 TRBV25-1 CASSLGTAYGYTF TGTGCCAGCAGTCTTGGGACAGCCTATGGCTACACCTTC
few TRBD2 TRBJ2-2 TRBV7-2 CASSLLLAANTGELFF TGTGCCAGCAGCCTTCTACTAGCGGCGAACACCGGGGAGCTGTTTTTT
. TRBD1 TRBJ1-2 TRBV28 CASSFRQGVNYGYTF TGTGCCAGCAGTTTCAGACAGGGAGTTAACTATGGCTACACCTTC
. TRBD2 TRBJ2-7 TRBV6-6 CASSSGTSGRTDEQYF TGTGCCAGCAGTTCCGGGACTAGCGGGAGAACTGACGAGCAGTACTTC
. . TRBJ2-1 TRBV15 CATSSIRGGNEQFF TGTGCCACCAGCAGTATAAGAGGGGGCAATGAGCAGTTCTTC
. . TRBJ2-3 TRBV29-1 CSALEGGTDTQYF TGCAGCGCCCTGGAGGGAGGCACAGATACGCAGTATTTT
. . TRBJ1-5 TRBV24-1 CATSDLQTGSNQPQHF TGTGCCACCAGTGATTTGCAGACAGGAAGCAATCAGCCCCAGCATTTT
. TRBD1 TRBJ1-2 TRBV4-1 CASSQGQGVAYGYTF TGCGCCAGCAGCCAGGGACAGGGAGTAGCCTATGGCTACACCTTC
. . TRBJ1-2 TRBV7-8 CASSWAGNTNYGYTF TGTGCCAGCAGCTGGGCCGGGAACACTAACTATGGCTACACCTTC
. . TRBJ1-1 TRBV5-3 CARSYDRKTEAFF TGTGCCAGAAGCTACGACAGAAAGACTGAAGCTTTCTTT
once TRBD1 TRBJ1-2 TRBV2 CALPNRDRHGYTF TGTGCCCTACCTAATCGGGACAGGCATGGCTACACCTTC
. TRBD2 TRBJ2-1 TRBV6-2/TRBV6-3 CASSYSGTSAYNEQFF TGTGCCAGCAGTTACTCCGGGACTAGCGCGTACAATGAGCAGTTCTTC
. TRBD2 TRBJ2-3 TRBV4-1 CASSFRLAGEGGTQYF TGCGCCAGCAGCTTCCGACTAGCGGGAGAAGGTGGTACGCAGTATTTT
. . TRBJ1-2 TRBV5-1 CASSLRTDPNYGYTF TGCGCCAGCAGCCTGAGGACTGACCCGAACTATGGCTACACCTTC
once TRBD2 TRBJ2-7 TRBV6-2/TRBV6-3 CASSYAGDGYEQYF TGTGCCAGCAGTTACGCGGGGGATGGCTACGAGCAGTACTTC
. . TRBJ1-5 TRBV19 CASSWGLSNQPQHF TGTGCCAGTAGTTGGGGGCTGAGCAATCAGCCCCAGCATTTT
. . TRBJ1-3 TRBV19 CASSMGLDSGNTIYF TGTGCCAGTAGTATGGGACTGGACTCTGGAAACACCATATATTTT
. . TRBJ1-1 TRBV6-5 CASSSTGFPNTEAFF TGTGCCAGCAGTTCAACAGGGTTCCCGAACACTGAAGCTTTCTTT
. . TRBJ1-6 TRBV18 CASSPGVYNSPLHF TGTGCCAGCTCACCAGGAGTCTATAATTCACCCCTCCACTTT
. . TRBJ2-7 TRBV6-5 CASSYSRRPSYEQYF TGTGCCAGCAGTTACTCGAGGAGACCCTCCTACGAGCAGTACTTC
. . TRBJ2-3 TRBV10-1 CASSAAPEQADSLSDTQYF TGCGCCAGCAGTGCAGCCCCCGAGCAGGCGGACAGCTTATCTGATACGCAGTATTTT
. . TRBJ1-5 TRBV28 CASSFSRGNQPQHF TGTGCCAGCAGTTTTTCCAGGGGCAATCAGCCCCAGCATTTT
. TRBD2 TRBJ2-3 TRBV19 CASSMCEEGARTRGYTDTQYF TGTGCCAGTAGTATGTGTGAGGAAGGGGCCCGGACTAGAGGTTACACAGATACGCAGTATTTT
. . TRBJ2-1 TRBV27 CASSLDGMYWNEQFF TGTGCCAGCAGTTTAGACGGGATGTACTGGAATGAGCAGTTCTTC
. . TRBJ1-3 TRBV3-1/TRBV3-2 CASSQMFTASSGNTIYF TGTGCCAGCAGCCAAATGTTTACGGCTAGCTCTGGAAACACCATATATTTT
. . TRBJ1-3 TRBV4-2 CASSQVQFSGNTIYF TGTGCCAGCAGCCAAGTTCAGTTCTCTGGAAACACCATATATTTT
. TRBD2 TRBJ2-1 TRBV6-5 CASSRRGSGRSEQFF TGTGCCAGCAGTCGCCGGGGGAGCGGGAGAAGTGAGCAGTTCTTC
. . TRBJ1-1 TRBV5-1 CASSVDTLNTEAFF TGCGCCAGCAGCGTTGACACGCTGAACACTGAAGCTTTCTTT
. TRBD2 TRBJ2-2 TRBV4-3 CASSILAGASGELFF TGCGCCAGCAGCATACTAGCGGGAGCCTCCGGGGAGCTGTTTTTT
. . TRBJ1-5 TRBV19 CASSIGGGSNQPQHF TGTGCCAGTAGTATAGGGGGGGGGAGCAATCAGCCCCAGCATTTT
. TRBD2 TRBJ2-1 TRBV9 CASSVGGGSFSSEQFF TGTGCCAGCAGCGTAGGGGGCGGGAGTTTTTCCAGTGAGCAGTTCTTC
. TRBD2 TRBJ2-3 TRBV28 CASSSGLAGGSMDTQYF TGTGCCAGCAGTTCAGGACTAGCGGGAGGGTCGATGGATACGCAGTATTTT
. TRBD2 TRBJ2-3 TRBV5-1 CASSLWGRVQSTDTQYF TGCGCCAGCAGCTTGTGGGGGAGGGTCCAGAGCACAGATACGCAGTATTTT
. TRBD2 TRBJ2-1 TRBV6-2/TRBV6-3 CASSPRGLAGNEQFF TGTGCCAGCAGTCCCCGCGGACTAGCGGGGAATGAGCAGTTCTTC
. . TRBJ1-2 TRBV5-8 CASSSLLPDIPLGYTF TGTGCCAGCAGCTCCCTCCTCCCCGACATCCCTCTGGGCTACACCTTC
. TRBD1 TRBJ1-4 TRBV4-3 CASSQDQGANEKLLF TGCGCCAGCAGCCAAGACCAGGGGGCAAATGAAAAACTGCTTTTT
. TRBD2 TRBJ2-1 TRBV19 CASSPAGVGNEQFF TGTGCCAGTAGCCCAGCGGGAGTGGGCAATGAGCAGTTCTTC
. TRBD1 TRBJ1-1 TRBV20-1 CSASAQGVYTEAFF TGCAGTGCTAGTGCCCAGGGGGTATACACTGAAGCTTTCTTT
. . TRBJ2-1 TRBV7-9 CASSLGLRLSSYNEQFF TGTGCCAGCAGCTTAGGTTTACGCCTGAGCTCCTACAATGAGCAGTTCTTC
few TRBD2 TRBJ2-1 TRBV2 CASSGASGRLSSYNEQFF TGTGCCAGCAGTGGGGCTAGCGGGAGACTGAGCTCCTACAATGAGCAGTTCTTC
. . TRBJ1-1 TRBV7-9 CASSQYGSNTEAFF TGTGCCAGCAGCCAGTACGGGTCGAACACTGAAGCTTTCTTT
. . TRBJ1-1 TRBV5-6 CASSLGQVPNTEAFF TGTGCCAGCAGCTTGGGACAGGTGCCGAACACTGAAGCTTTCTTT
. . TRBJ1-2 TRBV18 CASQLKENSPNYGYTF TGTGCCAGCCAACTCAAGGAAAACAGCCCGAACTATGGCTACACCTTC
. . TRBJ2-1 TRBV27 CASSLFGGNEQFF TGTGCCAGCAGTTTATTCGGCGGCAATGAGCAGTTCTTC